The clone carrying this TCR beta chain has just a few counts. The antigen is unknown. TCR sequencing used cDNA made by reverse transcription of extracted RNA. The repertoire was sequenced with immunoSEQ multiplex PCR; TCRdb's copy has only in-frame clones and lacks some. The sample lists 15,000 to 20,000 clones; 50% to 75% were seen once. The record originates from a study of CD8+ T cells in alopecia areata. The germline V and J ends were trimmed by 3 bases and 5 bases, with 25 bases remaining between them. CDR3 length: 18 residues. The germline V gene encodes CDR1 MDHEN and CDR2 SYDVKM. Treatment denoted: oral pan-JAK inhibitor, 5-10 mg twice daily. In alopecia areata patients, both lesional scalp punch biopsies and peripheral blood were collected. Study outcomes and limitations: Scalp clonality, along with expanded CD8+ clones among the top 100, was significantly decreased by tofacitinib.

The sequenced sample was skin, obtained at week 4, from a patient treated with tofacitinib. This sequence was found in a human donor with alopecia areata. The V call is TRBV28, the J call TRBJ2-5; the D call may be TRBD1 or TRBD2 (5 bases each). CDR3 protein: CASSFPPGAVYPGETQYF. The CDR3 bases are TGTGCCAGCAGTTTCCCCCCCGGGGCGGTTTACCCCGGGGAGACCCAGTACTTC.